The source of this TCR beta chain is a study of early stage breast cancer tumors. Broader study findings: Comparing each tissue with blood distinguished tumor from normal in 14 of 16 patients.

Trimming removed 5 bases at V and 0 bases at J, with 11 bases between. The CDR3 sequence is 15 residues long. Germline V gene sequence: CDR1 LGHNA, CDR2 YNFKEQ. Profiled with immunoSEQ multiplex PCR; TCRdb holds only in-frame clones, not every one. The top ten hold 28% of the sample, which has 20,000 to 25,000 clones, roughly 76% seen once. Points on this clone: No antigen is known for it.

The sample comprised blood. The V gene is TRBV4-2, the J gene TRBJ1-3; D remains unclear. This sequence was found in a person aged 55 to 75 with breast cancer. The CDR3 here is CASSSRISSGNTIYF. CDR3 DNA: TGTGCCAGCAGCTCACGGATCAGCTCTGGAAACACCATATATTTT.